A single sample is the source of the 25 T cell receptor beta chains below, sequenced in a study of regulatory T cells in long-lasting Graves disease. Construction of TCR beta libraries relied on iRepertoire HTBI primers and on Arm-PCR targeting CDR3 regions. Using its own MiXCR run on the multiplex PCR reads, TCRdb lists one record per CDR3 protein. This repertoire shows approximately 460,000 distinct CDR3 sequences, roughly 15% found once; its top ten account for over 8.5%. Time point: newly diagnosed GD, antithyroid drugs for less than 3 months. PBMCs were the source of the RNA used for TCR sequencing. Another study also made use of these data, one on T cells in Graves' hyperthyroidism and ophthalmopathy.

This specimen consisted of peripheral blood mononuclear cells (PBMCs), obtained at new diagnosis, from a patient treated with antithyroid drugs. The receptor source for this set is a woman aged 30 to 39 with Graves disease.

This clonotype appeared many times. At one of its ends the junction is not consistent with the germline gene, which may arise from a read error. The chain joins TRBV20-1 to TRBJ2-1; TRBD2 agrees at 12 bases. This CDR3 contains 12 residues. Germline CDR1 is DFQATT and CDR2 is SNEGSKA (reference sequence). The CDR3 is CRASGRALGQFF. CDR3 coding DNA: TGCAGAGCTAGCGGGAGGGCCTTGGGGCAGTTCTTC.

About this clonotype: With a much larger clone just one base away, this may be a read error. The chain has TRBV28 and TRBJ2-1; 7 positions match TRBD1. CDR3 length: 14 residues. V was clipped by 0 bases and J by 10 bases; unmatched bases: 6. Germline assignment: CDR1 MDHEN and CDR2 SYDVKM. This CDR3 is CASSLWGQTYEQFF. In DNA form, the CDR3 reads TGTGCCAGCAGTTTATGGGGACAGACCTACGAGCAGTTCTTC.

This clonotype has a count of ten or more. The chain combines TRBV12-3 or TRBV12-4 with TRBJ1-1; perhaps TRBD1 as D (6 bases). The CDR3 sequence is 15 residues long. V shed 5 bases and J shed 0 bases, with 13 bases lying between them. The CDR3 DNA follows: TGTGCCAGCAGTCCCCGACAGGCCCTGAACACTGAAGCTTTCTTT. Encoded protein: CASSPRQALNTEAFF.

The gene calls are TRBV27 and TRBJ2-7; D unresolved. Germline-derived CDR1 and CDR2 are MNHEY and SMNVEV (reference sequence). This CDR3 contains 12 residues. Trimming shortened V by 8 bases and J by 4 bases, and 12 bases separated the two germline ends. In nucleotides, the CDR3 is TGTGCCAGCGGAACTAACACTTACGAGCAGTACTTC. It translates to CASGTNTYEQYF.

This clonotype was seen more than once but under ten times. The chain carries TRBV19 and TRBJ1-1; D uncertain. The CDR3 is 13 amino acids. Trimming left V 3 bases short and J 1 base short, with 6 bases between. CDR1 and CDR2 (germline): LNHDA, SQIVND (reference sequence). The CDR3 is CASSMWWNTEAFF. CDR3 DNA sequence: TGTGCCAGTAGTATGTGGTGGAACACTGAAGCTTTCTTT.

In its sample, this clonotype was seen many times. J is TRBJ1-1 and V is TRBV27, with D unresolved. Trimming pared 0 bases from V and 4 bases from J, leaving 9 bases between. CDR1 and CDR2 from the germline V gene are MNHEY and SMNVEV (reference sequence). This CDR3 spans 14 amino acids. The CDR3 reads CASSLSTVSTEAFF. The CDR3 coding sequence is TGTGCCAGCAGTTTATCCACAGTCAGCACTGAAGCTTTCTTT.

This clonotype showed up just a few times. The gene calls are TRBV19 and TRBJ1-5; D not certain. Germline V lookup: CDR1 LNHDA, CDR2 SQIVND (reference sequence). CDR3 length equals 12 residues. Trimming shortened V by 5 bases and J by 3 bases, and 5 bases separated the two germline ends. This CDR3 is CASSQNNQPQHF. CDR3 nucleotide sequence: TGTGCCAGTAGTCAAAACAATCAGCCCCAGCATTTT.

This clonotype was observed at least ten times. The rearrangement joins TRBV12-3 or TRBV12-4 to TRBJ2-6; 7 nucleotides agree with TRBD1. V trimming: 2 bases; J trimming: 2 bases; junction bases outside the gene matches: 12. The CDR3 is 19 amino acids. The CDR3, as DNA: TGTGCCAGCAGTTTAAGGGACAGCGTTAGGTGGACTGGGGCCAACGTCCTGACTTTC. It yields the protein CASSLRDSVRWTGANVLTF.

This clonotype has ten or more counts. This rearrangement joins TRBV27 to TRBJ2-1; a weak D match, TRBD2 (5 bases). V lost 3 bases, J lost 8 bases, and 8 bases lay in between. Germline CDR1 reads MNHEY; CDR2 reads SMNVEV (reference sequence). The CDR3 extends over 12 amino acids. The CDR3 DNA reads TGTGCCAGCAGTTTGGCGGGTGATGAGCAGTTCTTC. Amino acid sequence: CASSLAGDEQFF.

This clonotype was picked up a small number of times. A clone one base away is much larger, so this may be a read error. The gene calls are TRBV18 and TRBJ2-1, with 7 bases aligning to TRBD2. The CDR3 consists of 16 residues. Per germline, CDR1 KGHSH and CDR2 LQKENI. The CDR3 is CASSPREGWSYNEQLF. CDR3 DNA sequence: TGTGCCAGCTCACCCAGGGAGGGTTGGTCCTACAATGAGCAGCTCTTC.

The chain uses TRBV28 and TRBJ2-3; 8 bases line up with TRBD2. CDR3 length equals 15 residues. From germline, CDR1 is MDHEN and CDR2 SYDVKM. J gave up 2 bases and V 3 bases, and 4 bases lay outside the gene matches. The CDR3 DNA reads as TGTGCCAGCAGTTTGGGTAGCGGGAACACAGATACGCAGTATTTT. Translation gives CASSLGSGNTDTQYF.

There are a few counts of this clonotype. The rearrangement links TRBV6-1 to TRBJ2-2; tentatively, D is TRBD2 (5 bases). The CDR3 has 15 residues. Germline values: CDR1 MNHNS, CDR2 SASEGT. V was pared by 6 bases and J by 4 bases, with 15 bases between. CDR3 region: CASSRLQRSTGELFF. CDR3 nucleotides: TGTGCCAGCAGCCGCCTCCAGCGGTCCACCGGGGAGCTGTTTTTT.

This clonotype was seen a handful of times. A junction end diverges from the germline sequence, so it may reflect a read error. The V gene is TRBV19, the J gene TRBJ2-7; possible D gene TRBD2, 7 bases. Germline CDR1 and CDR2: LNHDA and SQIVND (reference sequence). The CDR3 is 15 residues long. The CDR3 sequence: CASSIIRGASDEQYF. The CDR3 nucleotides read TGTGCCAGTAGTATAATCCGGGGGGCCTCCGACGAGCAGTACTTC.

At least ten counts were recorded for this clonotype. The gene calls are TRBV30 and TRBJ2-7; 7 bases are shared with TRBD1. Looked up from germline, CDR1 is GTSNPN and CDR2 is SVGIG (reference sequence). This CDR3 is built from 13 residues. The trim removed 3 bases at V and 1 base at J, leaving 3 bases unmatched. The CDR3 reads CAWRGQLSYEQYF. Here the CDR3 DNA reads TGTGCCTGGAGGGGACAGTTGTCCTACGAGCAGTACTTC.

This clonotype was recorded at least ten times. J is TRBJ2-7 and V is TRBV7-9, with D maybe TRBD1 (6 bases). V was pared by 5 bases and J by 4 bases, with 15 bases between. Germline CDR1 is SEHNR and CDR2 is FQNEAQ (reference sequence). The CDR3 loop spans 14 amino acids. Written as DNA, the CDR3 is TGTGCCAGCAGCCCACGGGACAATTCATACGAGCAGTACTTC. This sequence encodes CASSPRDNSYEQYF.

This clonotype has ten or more counts. This chain joins TRBV11-3 and TRBJ2-2; D uncertain. Germline loops: CDR1 SGHNT, CDR2 YENEEA. The CDR3 has 16 amino acids. The V and J ends lost 5 bases and 1 base respectively, with 14 bases between them. The CDR3 DNA is TGTGCCAGCAGCCGCGCCGGGTCAGAGAACACCGGGGAGCTGTTTTTT. Translated, it gives CASSRAGSENTGELFF.

This clonotype was found many times. This chain links TRBV20-1 with TRBJ1-2; no firm D call. Trimming removed 2 bases from V and 0 bases from J, with 10 bases in between. This CDR3 has 14 amino acids. The germline CDR1 and CDR2 sequences are DFQATT and SNEGSKA (reference sequence). CDR3 DNA sequence: TGCAGTGCTAGACAGGCGACACCTAACTATGGCTACACCTTC. Translated: CSARQATPNYGYTF.

This clonotype was counted many times. The chain couples TRBV18 to TRBJ1-2; TRBD1 matches at 7 bases. Per the germline V gene, CDR1 is KGHSH and CDR2 is LQKENI. Trimming cost V 3 bases and J 4 bases; bases outside gene matches: 5. This CDR3 is built from 14 residues. The CDR3 nucleotides read TGTGCCAGCTCACCGGAGGGGGCGACCTATGGCTACACCTTC. As protein: CASSPEGATYGYTF.

This clonotype was detected only a few times. The J gene is TRBJ1-2, the V gene TRBV15, with 7 bases lining up with TRBD1. The J segment lost 10 bases and the V segment lost 0 bases, leaving 14 bases of the junction unmatched. CDR1 is LNHNV and CDR2 is YYDKDF in the germline V gene (reference sequence). The CDR3 has 16 residues. The CDR3 is CATSRDGTGTVTDYTF. The CDR3 region has the DNA TGTGCCACCAGCAGAGATGGAACCGGGACAGTGACAGACTACACCTTC. The whole variable domain, filled in from reference TRBV15 and TRBJ1-2, reads DAMVIQNPRYQVTQFGKPVTLSCSQTLNHNVMYWYQQKSSQAPKLLFHYYDKDFNNEADTPDNFQSRRPNTSFCFLDIRSPGLGDTAMYLCATSRDGTGTVTDYTFGSGTRLTVV.

This clonotype was detected ten times or more. The rearrangement links TRBV11-2 to TRBJ2-7, with D uncertain. Germline V CDR1 and CDR2: SGHAT, FQNNGV. V shed 5 bases and J shed 3 bases, with 17 bases lying between them. This CDR3 has 15 residues. CDR3 sequence (DNA): TGTGCCAGCAGCCCAACGGGCTCCCCCCGCTACGAGCAGTACTTC. Translating it yields CASSPTGSPRYEQYF.

This clonotype was counted at least ten times. V gene TRBV28 combines with J gene TRBJ2-5; TRBD1 might be the D (6 bases). The CDR3 runs 15 residues. With 2 bases removed from V and 2 bases from J, the gap between germline ends came to 12 bases. Germline CDR1 MDHEN, CDR2 SYDVKM. CDR3: CASSLSPQGQETQYF. CDR3 coding DNA: TGTGCCAGCAGTTTAAGTCCACAGGGACAAGAGACCCAGTACTTC.

This clonotype was seen many times. The genes are TRBV18 and TRBJ2-2; D ambiguous. Germline loops: CDR1 KGHSH, CDR2 LQKENI. This CDR3 has 15 amino acids. Trimming stripped 3 bases from V and 1 base from J, with 9 bases between. The CDR3 here is CASSPRSGNTGELFF. The CDR3 region has the DNA TGTGCCAGCTCACCCCGATCGGGGAACACCGGGGAGCTGTTTTTT.

The chain recombines TRBV7-3 with TRBJ2-7, with TRBD2 identical over 15 bases. The germline V gene has CDR1 SGHTA and CDR2 FQGTGA. V was pared by 5 bases and J by 2 bases, with 16 bases of the junction left unmatched. The CDR3 has 20 residues. The CDR3 region has the DNA TGTGCCAGCAGCCACACCCCCGGGACTAGCGGGAGGAGAGGGCCCTACGAGCAGTACTTC. Translated, it gives CASSHTPGTSGRRGPYEQYF. The full variable domain, its missing parts supplied by reference TRBV7-3 and TRBJ2-7, is GAGVSQTPSNKVTEKGKYVELRCDPISGHTALYWYRQSLGQGPEFLIYFQGTGAADDSGLPNDRFFAVRPEGSVSTLKIQRTERGDSAVYLCASSHTPGTSGRRGPYEQYFGPGTRLTVT.

This clonotype was seen at least ten times. The chain uses TRBV20-1 and TRBJ1-1; possible D gene TRBD1, 6 bases. Trimming pared 5 bases from V and 3 bases from J, leaving 16 bases between. In germline, CDR1 is DFQATT, CDR2 SNEGSKA (reference sequence). The CDR3 spans 14 residues. The CDR3 spells CSARKGGPDTEAFF. As DNA, the CDR3 is TGCAGTGCTCGTAAAGGGGGGCCGGACACTGAAGCTTTCTTT.

This chain links TRBV5-8 with TRBJ1-6; unclear D gene. Trimming shortened V by 5 bases and J by 3 bases, and 6 bases separated the two germline ends. CDR3 size: 13 residues. CDR1 is SGHTS and CDR2 is YDEGEE in the germline V gene. This chain's CDR3 is CASSRYYNSPLHF. The CDR3 DNA sequence: TGTGCCAGCAGTCGGTACTATAATTCACCCCTCCACTTT.